This entry is about one T cell receptor beta chain. Its binding antigen is unknown. No base-level quality is on record; no much larger clone is a single base apart. Stable Graves' hyperthyroidism was defined as the absence of progression to ophthalmopathy over 18 months of follow-up. Hyperthyroidism patients were aged 18 to 65 years and newly diagnosed, with disease duration of less than 2 months. Patients with uncontrolled infections, other autoimmune diseases, pregnancy or lactation were excluded. Diagnoses relied on clinical symptoms, serum thyroxine and TRAb, thyroid ultrasound and orbital computed tomography. PBMCs were isolated from approximately 10 ml of fresh peripheral blood by Ficoll-Paque density gradient centrifugation. Total RNA was extracted using Trizol reagent, and RNA quality was assessed on an Agilent 2100 Bioanalyzer. These data originate in a study of T cells in Graves' hyperthyroidism and ophthalmopathy (dated by TCRdb to the late 2010s). Concerning the study at large: Peripheral blood samples were taken at initial diagnosis, before any treatment was given. The paper describes TCR Vbeta CDR3 sequencing of around 140 peripheral blood samples, made up of 43 ophthalmopathy patients, approximately 73 hyperthyroidism patients and roughly 17 progressor patients. TCR V-J signatures able to tell the groups apart were searched for in a discovery cohort of some 97 patients, of whom 43 had Graves' ophthalmopathy and 55 to 65 had stable Graves' hyperthyroidism. For training and testing, the 100 or so patients in the discovery cohort were randomly divided in a 7:3 ratio. Prospective prediction of ophthalmopathy was tested in an independent validation cohort of fewer than 20 hyperthyroidism patients and 15 to 17 patients who later progressed to ophthalmopathy. Thyroid tissue and blood T-cell repertoires from six Graves' hyperthyroidism patients were also compared in the study. After blood sampling, hyperthyroidism patients were treated with methimazole at a starting dose of 30 mg daily, and ophthalmopathy patients were treated with high-dose intravenous methylprednisolone.

Results the study describes overall, beyond this receptor: Sample size was not statistically predetermined, and investigators were not blinded to group allocation. During validation, the model predicted progression to ophthalmopathy a median of about 6.3 months ahead of onset, with almost 71% sensitivity and more than 72% specificity. Most expanded thyroid clonotypes (frequency above 0.001) were also detected in blood, a finding suggesting that blood repertoires may reflect thyroid immune responses. Ophthalmopathy was separated from stable hyperthyroidism by a 13 V-J signature model, with approximately 85% sensitivity and about 81% specificity obtained in cross-validation and 80%/75% obtained in testing.

TCR beta CDR3 regions were amplified from RNA transcripts. The first round of RT-PCR for the TCR CDR3 was performed with the HTBI primer set and the Qiagen OneStep RT-PCR kit. A second multiplex PCR round built the libraries, followed by size selection and purification. Paired-end sequencing of the libraries was performed with 100 bp reads on an Illumina HiSeq2000. As for how the authors treated the data: Raw data were processed with SOAPnuke, discarding reads with adapters, uncalled bases, mean Phred below 15, or no exact constant-primer or identifier match. High-quality paired reads were merged with COPE v1.2.5, and unique nucleotide sequences were defined as clonotypes. Clonotypes were aligned to IMGT TRBV, TRBD and TRBJ reference segments using MiTCR v1.1. The analysis was restricted to V-J combinations with a frequency above 0.0001, which together covered 99.2% of the repertoires. A TCS score was defined as the ratio between F50 (clonal expansion) and ExV (chaos), using BLOSUM62-based TCRdist between CDR3 peptides within each V-J. Welch's t-statistics and random forest reduced 450 to 600 V-J features to 13, which were used in a naive Bayes classifier (R e1071). TCRdb took the public reads, trimmed them with fastp at Q25, ran MiXCR for clone calling and kept in-frame beta chains. Each CDR3 protein gets just one entry, which takes the most common genes and DNA from the rows behind it. These V and J calls derive from TCRdb rather than the authors' analysis. The sample records approximately 410,000 distinct CDR3 sequences, around 13% of which are singletons. In total, the top ten clones hold around 5.3% of the sample.

CDR1 is given as LNHDA and CDR2 as SQIVND, both from the germline V gene (reference sequence). The junction shows trimming of 6 bases on V and 7 bases on J, and the gene matches do not reach 6 bases of it. The CDR3 sequence holds 12 residues, the cysteine and phenylalanine included. Kept here is only the CDR3 DNA, which spans 36 bases and is read in frame from base 1. The receptor's source is a woman between 18 and 30 years old with Graves' hyperthyroidism. The specimen was blood. The chain joins TRBV19 to TRBJ2-7, with TRBD1 matching 7 junction bases. The CDR3 protein: CASSKGAIEQYF. The bases read TGTGCCAGTAGCAAGGGGGCTATTGAGCAGTACTTC.